This T cell receptor beta chain originates from a study of Tregs in tolerant kidney transplant recipients. Study-wide results and caveats: Findings come from small patient numbers and require larger validation. This study did not directly address biological reproducibility. Tregs expanded with activated donor B cells seemed most donor-specific.

Thawed PBMCs were FACS-sorted into unstimulated CD4+CD25+CD127- regulatory T cells, CD4+CD25- non-regulatory cells, CD4 and CD8 cells. About this clone itself: Its specificity is unknown.

Trimming took off 2 bases at V and 11 bases at J, with 10 bases between the two ends. From germline, CDR1 is MGHRA and CDR2 YSYEKL. The length of the CDR3 is 12 residues. Repertoires were generated with immunoSEQ multiplex PCR, while TCRdb's copy carries only in-frame clones and drops some. Here the sample spans roughly 68,000 clones, roughly 84% being singletons. The chain employs TRBV4-1 and TRBJ1-5; no clear D gene. The specimen sequenced was CD4+ T cells from blood. The receptor comes from a human donor in good health. CDR3 DNA: TGCGCCAGCAGCCAATTCGGGCAGACCCAGCATTTT. Its translation: CASSQFGQTQHF.